This T cell receptor beta chain was obtained from a study of radiotherapy plus CTLA-4 blockade in lung cancer. Overall study findings and caveats: Once radiotherapy plus ipilimumab had been given, TCR clones derived from tumor expanded in blood.

For this clone: No antigen is known for it.

Clones were sequenced by immunoSEQ multiplex PCR, and TCRdb holds only the in-frame ones, with some missing. The sample records more than 75,000 clones, approximately 78% being singletons. This TCR came from a human donor with non-small cell lung cancer that progressed on radiotherapy plus ipilimumab. The specimen comprised peripheral blood, sampled from a patient treated with radiotherapy plus ipilimumab.

CDR3 in DNA: TGTGCCTGGAGTCTTGGGGGACAGGGAAGAAACTATGGCTACACCTTC. Translating gives CAWSLGGQGRNYGYTF. The chain has TRBV30 and TRBJ1-2; TRBD1 agrees at 9 bases. The CDR3 runs to 16 residues. In germline, CDR1 is GTSNPN, CDR2 SVGIG (reference sequence). V lost 2 bases, J lost 2 bases, and 9 bases stayed unmatched.